A selection of T cell receptor beta chains follows, all from one sample in a study of T-cell reconstitution after alpha-beta-depleted transplantation in children. One entry per CDR3 protein results from TCRdb running MiXCR on the PCR reads. The sample includes a few hundred thousand distinct CDR3 sequences, roughly a quarter seen only once; the top ten take 30% to 45%. The specimen was PBMCs, collected before TCRalphabeta/CD19-depleted stem cell transplant. These receptors were taken from a boy younger than two with Wiskott-Aldrich syndrome, due to receive a stem cell transplant. Each CDR3 is given with its conserved first and last residue. The order of the fields is J gene, V gene, D gene, clone size, CDR3 DNA, CDR3 protein. A D gene is named only where the DNA matches it firmly. Size tells how often a clone was seen (once, few, many) or the class of an expanded clone, and some rows leave it out.

TRBJ1-5 | TRBV6-5 | TRBD1 | few | TGTGCCAGCAGTTTCACAGGGGGCAGAGGCAATCAGCCCCAGCATTTT | CASSFTGGRGNQPQHF
TRBJ2-1 | TRBV5-1 | TRBD1 | . | TGCGCCAGCAGCTCGCCTTTCGTCCCGGGACAGGGGAGGTACAATGAGCAGTTCTTC | CASSSPFVPGQGRYNEQFF
TRBJ2-7 | TRBV5-1 | TRBD2 | . | TGCGCCAGCAGCCTGACTAGCGTACCCTACGAGCAGTACTTC | CASSLTSVPYEQYF
TRBJ1-5 | TRBV28 | TRBD1 | few | TGTGCCAGCAGTTTCTTACAGGGGGCTCGGGGTCAGCCCCAGCATTTT | CASSFLQGARGQPQHF
TRBJ2-7 | TRBV3-1 | . | . | TGTGCCAGCAGCCAGCTGGGACTCCCTTACGAGCAGTACTTC | CASSQLGLPYEQYF
TRBJ2-1 | TRBV3-1 | TRBD2 | . | TGTGCCAGCAGCCAGCAGCTGAGACTAGCGGTCTACAATGAGCAGTTCTTC | CASSQQLRLAVYNEQFF
TRBJ2-1 | TRBV12-3/TRBV12-4 | TRBD1 | . | TGTGCCAGCAGGGTCACGGGACAGGGGGTCCACAATGAGCAGTTCTTC | CASRVTGQGVHNEQFF
TRBJ2-3 | TRBV7-2 | TRBD2 | . | TGTGCCAGCAGCCCGCTAGCGGGAGGCCGTACAGATACGCAGTATTTT | CASSPLAGGRTDTQYF
TRBJ2-1 | TRBV20-1 | . | . | TGCAGTGCTAGCCAGTCTACCTACAATGAGCAGTTCTTC | CSASQSTYNEQFF
TRBJ2-5 | TRBV7-2 | TRBD2 | . | TGTGCCAGCAGCTTATGGGGGACTACCCTCCAAGAGACCCAGTACTTC | CASSLWGTTLQETQYF
TRBJ2-2 | TRBV3-1 | . | . | TGTGCCAGCACCTCCGGGGAGCTGTTTTTT | CASTSGELFF
TRBJ2-5 | TRBV2 | . | . | TGTGCCAGCAGTGGGCTGCAAGAGACCCAGTACTTC | CASSGLQETQYF
TRBJ2-2 | TRBV5-1 | TRBD2 | . | TGCGCCAGCAGCCGGGGACTAGCGGGAGATCTAGACACCGGGGAGCTGTTTTTT | CASSRGLAGDLDTGELFF
TRBJ1-1 | TRBV12-3/TRBV12-4 | . | few | TGTGCCAGCAGTCTTTTCCCCGTTAAGGGCGGCACTGAAGCTTTCTTT | CASSLFPVKGGTEAFF
TRBJ2-5 | TRBV7-9 | . | few | TGTGCCAGCAGCTTAGAGGAGGTCCAAGAGACCCAGTACTTC | CASSLEEVQETQYF
TRBJ1-1 | TRBV4-2 | . | few | TGTGCCAGCAGCCAAGGAGGGGCGGGACGCTTAGAAGCTTTCTTT | CASSQGGAGRLEAFF
TRBJ1-2 | TRBV5-6 | TRBD1 | . | TGTGCCAGCAGCCGGACAGGAAGATATATGGGCTACACCTTC | CASSRTGRYMGYTF
TRBJ1-3 | TRBV7-2 | . | . | TGTGCCAGCAGCTTAGTTCAGCTCTCTGGAAACACCATATATTTT | CASSLVQLSGNTIYF
TRBJ2-3 | TRBV12-3/TRBV12-4 | . | few | TGTGCCAGCAGTGGACCGGACCGCGGAGACACAGATACGCAGTATTTT | CASSGPDRGDTDTQYF
TRBJ1-3 | TRBV12-3/TRBV12-4 | . | few | TGTGCCAGCAGTACGGGTTTCTCTGGAAACACCATATATTTT | CASSTGFSGNTIYF
TRBJ1-5 | TRBV15 | TRBD1 | . | TGTGCCACCAGACAGGGGCTGAGCAATCAGCCCCAGCATTTT | CATRQGLSNQPQHF
TRBJ2-5 | TRBV6-1 | . | few | TGTGCCAGCAGACAACGCCCGGGACATTACCAAGAGACCCAGTACTTC | CASRQRPGHYQETQYF
TRBJ2-4 | TRBV24-1 | . | . | TGTGCCACCAGTGATAGGGGCCGCAAAAACATTCAGTACTTC | CATSDRGRKNIQYF
TRBJ2-7 | TRBV10-3 | TRBD2 | . | TGTGCCATCAGTGAAACCCAGACTAGCGGGAGTAACGAGCAGTACTTC | CAISETQTSGSNEQYF
TRBJ2-3 | TRBV20-1 | . | . | TGCAGTGCGGAAACGGGCAGGGATTACACAGATACGCAGTATTTT | CSAETGRDYTDTQYF
TRBJ2-2 | TRBV10-3 | . | . | TGTGCCATCATGAGGGGCGGCCTGAACACCGGGGACCTGTTTTTT | CAIMRGGLNTGDLFF
TRBJ1-4 | TRBV28 | TRBD1 | . | TGTGCCAGCAGTTCGGGACAGGTGAACGAAAAACTGTTTTTT | CASSSGQVNEKLFF
TRBJ2-5 | TRBV5-5 | . | once | TGTGCCAGCAGCTTAAACGGACAGTCTCCTGGGGAGACCCAGTACTTC | CASSLNGQSPGETQYF
TRBJ2-1 | TRBV28 | . | few | TGTGCCAGCAGTCCCCCCAGTTTATACTCCTACAATGAGCAGTTCTTC | CASSPPSLYSYNEQFF
TRBJ2-7 | TRBV5-1 | . | . | TGCGCCAGCAGCTGGAGACCGGGACGAGGCCCCTACGAGCAGTACTTC | CASSWRPGRGPYEQYF
TRBJ2-3 | TRBV20-1 | . | . | TGCAGTGCTAGAGTTCCGGGAGTCACAGATACGCAGTATTTT | CSARVPGVTDTQYF
TRBJ1-2 | TRBV28 | . | few | TGTGCCAGCTACGGAACTAACTATGGCTACACCTTC | CASYGTNYGYTF
TRBJ2-5 | TRBV5-1 | . | few | TGCGCCAGCAGCTTGTTCAGTGAGACCCAGTACTTC | CASSLFSETQYF